A selection of T cell receptor beta chains follows, all from one sample in a study of blood T cell repertoires in COVID-19. The method was immunoSEQ multiplex PCR; TCRdb's version includes in-frame clones alone and lacks a portion of them. The table includes approximately 190,000 clones, under 85% detected once. The sample taken for sequencing was peripheral blood. The receptors here all came from a woman aged 40 to 50 with acute or convalescent COVID-19. The CDR3 runs from the conserved cysteine through the conserved F or W. The D gene is left open where the match is weak. A clone size is listed for some rows: how often the clone was seen (once, few, many), or a class if it is expanded.

14,TRBJ2-1,.,.,TRBV10-3,TGTGCCATCAGTGACCACAGTACCTACAATGAGCAGTTCTTC,CAISDHSTYNEQFF
19,TRBJ2-4,.,.,TRBV21-1,TGTGCCAGCAGCTTCCGGGCGGGACAGCCAGGCGTAGCCAAAAACATTCAGTACTTC,CASSFRAGQPGVAKNIQYF
14,TRBJ1-5,.,TRBD1,TRBV28,TGTGCCAGCAGTCCGTGGACAGGAAACCAGCCCCAGCATTTT,CASSPWTGNQPQHF
13,TRBJ2-7,.,TRBD1,TRBV11-2,TGTGCCAGCAGCTTAGGGACAGGGGAATGGCAGTACTTC,CASSLGTGEWQYF
14,TRBJ1-3,.,.,TRBV7-8,TGTGCCAGCAGCTTAGTCGGGAAGGAAAACACCATATATTTT,CASSLVGKENTIYF
15,TRBJ2-3,.,TRBD2,TRBV3-1/TRBV3-2,TGTGCCAGCAGCCAAGATTGGGCTAGCGGGAGAACGCAGTATTTT,CASSQDWASGRTQYF
12,TRBJ1-2,.,.,TRBV2,TGTGCCAGCGCCAGGGAGGGAAGCGGCTACACCTTC,CASAREGSGYTF
14,TRBJ2-7,.,TRBD2,TRBV6-5,TGTGCCAGCAGAGGACTAGCGGCTACCTACGAGCAGTACTTC,CASRGLAATYEQYF
16,TRBJ1-3,.,.,TRBV11-3,TGTGCCAGCAGCCCGGGGGACCGATACTTAGGAAACACCATATATTTT,CASSPGDRYLGNTIYF
15,TRBJ1-5,.,.,TRBV5-6,TGTGCCAGCAGCTTGACAGCTTATAGCAATCAGCCCCAGCATTTT,CASSLTAYSNQPQHF
14,TRBJ1-5,once,.,TRBV2,TGTGCCAGCAGTGAGCCCCAGGGGACTCAGCCCCAGCATTTT,CASSEPQGTQPQHF
17,TRBJ1-6,.,TRBD1,TRBV18,TGTGCCAGCTCACCATCTGTGGCCAGGGGGTTTAATTCACCCCTCCACTTT,CASSPSVARGFNSPLHF
12,TRBJ2-5,.,.,TRBV30,TGTGCCTGGAGTGGGCAGCAAGAGACCCAGTACTTC,CAWSGQQETQYF
13,TRBJ1-1,.,.,TRBV28,TGTGCCAGCAGGATACGGGGGTACACTGAAGCTTTCTTT,CASRIRGYTEAFF
19,TRBJ2-7,many,TRBD2,TRBV7-9,TGTGCCAGCAGCGGGGAGCGGACTAGCGGGGGGGCTCGAGCCTACGAGCAGTACTTC,CASSGERTSGGARAYEQYF
14,TRBJ1-5,.,.,TRBV5-5,TGTGCCAGCAGGCTGACATGGTACGATCAGCCCCAGCATTTT,CASRLTWYDQPQHF
17,TRBJ2-1,.,TRBD2,TRBV5-1,TGCGCCAGCAGCCTTCGGACTAGCGGGGCCGTGATACATGAGCAGTTCTTC,CASSLRTSGAVIHEQFF
14,TRBJ1-2,few,.,TRBV5-5,TGTGCCAGCAGCTTGGCCCGGGAGAGCTATGGCTACACCTTC,CASSLARESYGYTF
13,TRBJ2-3,.,.,TRBV12-3/TRBV12-4,TGTGCCAGCCCGTCAGGGGGCACAGATACGCAGTATTTT,CASPSGGTDTQYF
13,TRBJ2-7,.,.,TRBV30,TGTGCCTGGAGTGTAGCAGGGCTCTACGAGCAGTACTTC,CAWSVAGLYEQYF
12,TRBJ1-1,.,.,TRBV6-5,TGTGCCAGCAGTCGACACGACACTGAAGCTTTCTTT,CASSRHDTEAFF
16,TRBJ2-3,once,TRBD1,TRBV7-6,TGTGCCAGCAGCCCATCCGGGACAGGGGTGGCAGATACGCAGTATTTT,CASSPSGTGVADTQYF
14,TRBJ2-5,.,.,TRBV5-4,TGTGCCAGCAGCGGGGGGACAGCACAAGAGACCCAGTACTTC,CASSGGTAQETQYF
16,TRBJ2-3,.,TRBD2,TRBV6-1,TGTGCCAGCAGTGAAGCGCTTGCGGGAGGGACAGATACGCAGTATTTT,CASSEALAGGTDTQYF
14,TRBJ1-4,.,.,TRBV5-4,TGTGCCAGCAGCTTGATGGGTAGCAGAGAAAAACTGTTTTTT,CASSLMGSREKLFF
15,TRBJ2-2,.,.,TRBV7-2,TGTGCCAGCAGCCCACTTCGGGGGTTTGCCGGGGAGCTGTTTTTT,CASSPLRGFAGELFF
14,TRBJ1-2,.,TRBD1,TRBV18,TGTGCCAGCTCATCGGGACAGGGGGCTATGGGCTACACCTTC,CASSSGQGAMGYTF
12,TRBJ2-1,.,.,TRBV10-3,TGTGCCATCAGTAGGGACTCCCCTGAGCAGTTCTTC,CAISRDSPEQFF
12,TRBJ2-5,.,TRBD2,TRBV7-9,TGTGCCAGCGGAGCGGGAGGGGAGACCCAGTACTTC,CASGAGGETQYF
15,TRBJ1-2,.,TRBD1,TRBV6-5,TGTGCCAGCAGTTACAAGTTGGGACAGGGCTATGGCTACACCTTC,CASSYKLGQGYGYTF
13,TRBJ2-1,.,.,TRBV29-1,TGCAGCGCGGACTGGGGGGGCGGGAATGAGCAGTTCTTC,CSADWGGGNEQFF
14,TRBJ1-1,.,TRBD1,TRBV10-3,TGTGCCATCAGAATGGGACAGGAGAACACTGAAGCTTTCTTT,CAIRMGQENTEAFF
11,TRBJ2-1,once,.,TRBV30,TGTGCCTGGAGTTTAGCCGATGAGCAGTTCTTC,CAWSLADEQFF
13,TRBJ1-5,.,.,TRBV28,TGTGCCAGCAGTTACGATGGCACGCAGCCCCAGCATTTT,CASSYDGTQPQHF
17,TRBJ1-1,.,.,TRBV5-1,TGCGCCAGCAGCTTGGTGATCTTAGGGGTGGGGAACACTGAAGCTTTCTTT,CASSLVILGVGNTEAFF
16,TRBJ1-4,.,.,TRBV27,TGTGCCAGCAGTTTGTTTGGGGGCGCAACTAATGAAAAACTGTTTTTT,CASSLFGGATNEKLFF
15,TRBJ2-2,.,TRBD2,TRBV4-1,TGCGCCAGCAGCCTACTAGCGGCTAACACCGGGGAGCTGTTTTTT,CASSLLAANTGELFF
16,TRBJ1-5,.,.,TRBV4-1,TGCGCCAGCAGCCCCGCCAGGCTCCCTAGCAATCAGCCCCAGCATTTT,CASSPARLPSNQPQHF
13,TRBJ2-7,.,TRBD1,TRBV10-1,TGCGCCAGCAGTGAGGCCGACAGGGACGAGCAGTACTTC,CASSEADRDEQYF
15,TRBJ1-3,.,.,TRBV28,TGTGCCAGCACAGAAGGAACAGACACTGGAAACACCATATATTTT,CASTEGTDTGNTIYF
18,TRBJ1-4,.,.,TRBV3-1/TRBV3-2,TGTGCCAGCAGCCAAGGCTGGGCAGTAGTTTCAACTAATGAAAAACTGTTTTTT,CASSQGWAVVSTNEKLFF
13,TRBJ1-5,few,.,TRBV7-9,TGTGCCAGCAGCGTCTCGAGCAATCAGCCCCAGCATTTT,CASSVSSNQPQHF
15,TRBJ1-5,.,.,TRBV5-8,TGTGCCAGCAGCACCGACTACTATAGCAATCAGCCCCAGCATTTT,CASSTDYYSNQPQHF
11,TRBJ2-7,.,.,TRBV18,TGTGCCAGCTCACCGTCCGGCGAGCAGTACTTC,CASSPSGEQYF
15,TRBJ1-3,.,.,TRBV7-3,TGTGCCAGCAGCTTAGGGGGGACCTCTGGAAACACCATATATTTT,CASSLGGTSGNTIYF
16,TRBJ2-5,.,TRBD2,TRBV7-2,TGTGCCAGCAGGAGTAGGCGGGGGGCCCACCGGGGGACCCAGTACTTC,CASRSRRGAHRGTQYF